The rows below give T cell receptor beta chains drawn from one sample of a study of shared clonotypes between healthy human individuals. Here immunoSEQ multiplex PCR was the method, and the copy in TCRdb shows in-frame clones only, minus some. The repertoire holds 2 million to 2.5 million clones, with just under 95% as singletons. The material sequenced was naive CD8+ T cells sorted from blood. Every receptor here comes from a man between 18 and 35 years old in good health. Each CDR3 is given with its conserved first and last residue. Each record gives: D gene, clone size, V gene, J gene, CDR3 DNA, CDR3 protein. D genes are given only for firm matches. Rows may omit the clone size; those that give it use once, few, many or a size class.

TRBD1	NA	TRBV4-1	TRBJ2-3	TGCGCCAGCAGCCATGGACAGGGGGCTGATACGCAGTATTTT	CASSHGQGADTQYF
NA	NA	TRBV9	TRBJ1-1	TGTGCCAGCAGCGCCCAGGGGACTGAAGCTTTCTTT	CASSAQGTEAFF
NA	NA	TRBV13	TRBJ1-1	TGTGCCAGCAGCTTGACGGACAGCACTGAAGCTTTCTTT	CASSLTDSTEAFF
NA	NA	TRBV9	TRBJ2-3	TGTGCCAGCAGCGTAGAGGGTGTCACAGATACGCAGTATTTT	CASSVEGVTDTQYF
NA	NA	TRBV5-1	TRBJ2-1	TGCGCCAGCAGCTGGCCTGGCGGGGGCTTAAATGAGCAGTTCTTC	CASSWPGGGLNEQFF
NA	NA	TRBV21-1	TRBJ2-2	TGTGCCAGCAGCAAAATCCGGGCAGGGTACCTTACCGGGGAGCTGTTTTTT	CASSKIRAGYLTGELFF
NA	NA	TRBV5-4	TRBJ2-7	TGTGCCAGCAGTTCAGACAGCTACGAGCAGTACTTC	CASSSDSYEQYF
NA	NA	TRBV28	TRBJ1-2	TGTGCCAGCAGTTATAGGGTGGACTATGGCTACACCTTC	CASSYRVDYGYTF
TRBD1	once	TRBV5-6	TRBJ2-1	TGTGCCAGCAGCTTCTCGACAGGGTACAATGAGCAGTTCTTC	CASSFSTGYNEQFF
NA	NA	TRBV6-1	TRBJ2-7	TGTGCCAGCAGTGAAGCCAGGGGTTACGAGCAGTACTTC	CASSEARGYEQYF
NA	NA	TRBV7-8	TRBJ2-7	TGTGCCAGCAGCCTCCGGGTCTCGGGTGGGTACGAGCAGTACTTC	CASSLRVSGGYEQYF
NA	NA	TRBV6-5	TRBJ2-1	TGTGCCAGCAGTTACGCCCCCAGCGATGAGCAGTTCTTC	CASSYAPSDEQFF
TRBD1	few	TRBV7-3	TRBJ1-3	TGTGCCAGCAGCCGGCCAGACAGGGCGGATGGAAACACCATATATTTT	CASSRPDRADGNTIYF
TRBD1	NA	TRBV28	TRBJ1-5	TGTGCCAGCAGTTTGAGGGGGCTGGGCAATCAGCCCCAGCATTTT	CASSLRGLGNQPQHF
NA	NA	TRBV5-1	TRBJ2-3	TGCGCCAGCAGCTTGGCCGGCAGGGACACAGATACGCAGTATTTT	CASSLAGRDTDTQYF
NA	NA	TRBV9	TRBJ2-1	TGTGCCAGCAGCGTAGCTTGGGACCTAGCTAATGAGCAGTTCTTC	CASSVAWDLANEQFF
NA	NA	TRBV4-3	TRBJ2-7	TGCGCCAGCAGCCAAGACCGATTTGGGGGGGCGCTGAACGAGCAGTACTTC	CASSQDRFGGALNEQYF
NA	NA	TRBV21-1	TRBJ2-3	TGTGCCAGCAGCAAAGGTCGGGGCGGTACGCAGTATTTT	CASSKGRGGTQYF
TRBD1	NA	TRBV7-3	TRBJ2-3	TGTGCCAGCAGCTTGACAGGGTCGGCAGATACGCAGTATTTT	CASSLTGSADTQYF
NA	NA	TRBV18	TRBJ2-5	TGTGCCAGCTCACCAGACGGGGAAGAGACCCAGTACTTC	CASSPDGEETQYF
TRBD1	NA	TRBV6-1	TRBJ1-1	TGTGCCTGCGGGGAGGGGGCATTTGAAGCTTTCTTT	CACGEGAFEAFF
NA	NA	TRBV13	TRBJ2-7	TGTGCCAGCAGCTTAGGGGACAGCTACTACGAGCAGTACTTC	CASSLGDSYYEQYF
TRBD2	NA	TRBV2	TRBJ2-7	TGTGCCAGCAAAGGCCTAGCGGGGGGCGCCTACGAGCAGTACTTC	CASKGLAGGAYEQYF
NA	NA	TRBV30	TRBJ2-7	TGTGCCTGGAGTCCGGACATGGACTACGAGCAGTACTTC	CAWSPDMDYEQYF
NA	NA	TRBV7-3	TRBJ2-1	TGTGCCAGCAGCTTCGGGGGCTACAATGAGCAGTTCTTC	CASSFGGYNEQFF
TRBD2	NA	TRBV27	TRBJ2-1	TGTGCCAGCAGTTTAGGACTAGCGACCTACAATGAGCAGTTCTTC	CASSLGLATYNEQFF
TRBD1	NA	TRBV6-5	TRBJ2-5	TGTGCCAGCAGTAATTGGGACAGAACCAAAGAGACCCAGTACTTC	CASSNWDRTKETQYF
TRBD2	NA	TRBV27	TRBJ2-7	TGTGCCAGCAGTTTACTTAGCCCGACGGGGGGAGGACTCGAGCAGTACTTC	CASSLLSPTGGGLEQYF
NA	NA	TRBV10-1	TRBJ2-3	TGCGCCAGCAGTCAGTCCGATAGCACAGATACGCAGTATTTT	CASSQSDSTDTQYF
TRBD1	once	TRBV6-5	TRBJ1-1	TGTGCCAGCAGTTATCAGGGGGACACTGAAGCTTTCTTT	CASSYQGDTEAFF
TRBD2	NA	TRBV6-5	TRBJ2-3	TGTGCCAGCAGGCGGACTAGCGGGGAAATAGCTACGCAGTATTTT	CASRRTSGEIATQYF
TRBD1	once	TRBV4-3	TRBJ2-2	TGCGCCAGCAGCCAAGGGGCAGGGGGCACCGGGGAGCTGTTTTTT	CASSQGAGGTGELFF
NA	NA	TRBV2	TRBJ2-3	TGTGCCAGCAGTGAGCGGACTGCGGCACGGGCAGATACGCAGTATTTT	CASSERTAARADTQYF
TRBD1	NA	TRBV2	TRBJ2-7	TGTGCCAGTGAGGACAGGGAAAGCTCCTACGAGCAGTACTTC	CASEDRESSYEQYF
NA	NA	TRBV11-2	TRBJ2-7	TGTGCCAGCAGCCCCTTACCCTTGACAGACTACGAGCAGTACTTC	CASSPLPLTDYEQYF
NA	NA	TRBV27	TRBJ2-1	TGTGCCAGCAGCCACGGGACCTACAATGAGCAGTTCTTC	CASSHGTYNEQFF
NA	once	TRBV7-9	TRBJ2-2	TGTGCCAGCTTCACCGGGGAGCTGTTTTTT	CASFTGELFF
TRBD2	NA	TRBV7-9	TRBJ2-1	TGTGCCAGCAGCTTGTTTCTCACTAGCGGGCTCGCCAATGAGCAGTTCTTC	CASSLFLTSGLANEQFF
NA	NA	TRBV5-6	TRBJ2-4	TGTGCCAGCAGCCCGTGGATGTGGGGTTGGCAGGGGGGCGATACTCAGTACTTC	CASSPWMWGWQGGDTQYF